The clone carrying this TCR beta chain was picked up many times. What it recognizes is unknown. The CDR3 runs 14 residues. Trimming removed 4 bases at V and 7 bases at J, with 11 bases between. CDR1 is ENHRY, CDR2 SYGVKD, per germline. This specimen belongs to a study of T-cell reconstitution after alpha-beta-depleted transplantation in children. Notes on the study in general: Hyperexpanded clones declined; after one year, newly produced T cells mostly supplied diversity.

A library of TCRbeta sequences, prepared with unique molecular identifiers, was generated. TCRdb passed the PCR reads through MiXCR, listing each CDR3 protein once. This table has 120,000 to 150,000 distinct CDR3 sequences, about 8.8% appearing once. This chain joins TRBV10-3 and TRBJ1-6, with D tentatively TRBD1 (5 bases). Specimen: PBMCs, mostly from graft donor cells, collected 180 days after TCRalphabeta/CD19-depleted stem cell transplant. This TCR derives from a female patient aged 2 to 10 who had a stem cell transplant for congenital amegakaryocytic thrombocytopenia, so the T cells may come from the graft donor. CDR3 nucleotide sequence: TGTGCCATCAGTGCCGGGCAGGGCAATTCACCCCTCCACTTT. Encoded protein: CAISAGQGNSPLHF.